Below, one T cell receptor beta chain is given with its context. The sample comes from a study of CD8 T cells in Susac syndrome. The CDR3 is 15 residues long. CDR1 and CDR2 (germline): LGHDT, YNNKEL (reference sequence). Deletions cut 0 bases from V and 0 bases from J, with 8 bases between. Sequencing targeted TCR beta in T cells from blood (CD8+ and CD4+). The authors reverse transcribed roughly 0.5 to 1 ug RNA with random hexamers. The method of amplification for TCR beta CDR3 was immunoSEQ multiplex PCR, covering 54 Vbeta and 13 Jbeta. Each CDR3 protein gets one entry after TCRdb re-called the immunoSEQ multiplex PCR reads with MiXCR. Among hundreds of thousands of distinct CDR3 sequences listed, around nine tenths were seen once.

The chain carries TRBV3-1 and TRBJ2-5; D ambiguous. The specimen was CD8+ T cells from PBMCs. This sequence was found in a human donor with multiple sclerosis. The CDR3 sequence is CASSQDWGYQETQYF. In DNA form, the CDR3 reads TGTGCCAGCAGCCAAGATTGGGGTTACCAAGAGACCCAGTACTTC.